Each of the 27 T cell receptor beta chains below was sequenced from the same sample in a study of CD8 T cells in Susac syndrome. Reverse transcription used 0.5 to 1 ug RNA and random hexamers. TCRdb called the immunoSEQ multiplex PCR reads again in MiXCR, with one record for every CDR3 protein. Of approximately 57,000 distinct CDR3 sequences in the sample, over 90% are singletons; the top ten hold around 0.75%. Sequenced: CD8+ T cells from PBMCs. These receptors were taken from a human donor with Susac syndrome.

V and J are TRBV20-1 and TRBJ1-5; D unclear. This CDR3 spans 14 amino acids. Trimming removed 3 bases at V and 0 bases at J, with 9 bases between. Germline V gene lookup returns CDR1 DFQATT and CDR2 SNEGSKA (reference sequence). The CDR3 here is CSARHRNSNQPQHF. DNA for the CDR3: TGCAGTGCTAGGCATAGGAATAGCAATCAGCCCCAGCATTTT.

The chain uses TRBV24-1 and TRBJ2-3; D perhaps matches TRBD1 (5 bases). The CDR3 is 16 amino acids. The V and J ends lost 5 bases and 1 base respectively, with 15 bases between them. CDR1 and CDR2 (germline): KGHDR, SFDVKD. CDR3 DNA: TGTGCCACCAGTGGTCCAGGGCAAGGGGGCACAGATACGCAGTATTTT. Residues: CATSGPGQGGTDTQYF.

This clonotype was recorded only once. The genes are TRBV6-1 and TRBJ2-1, with D tentatively TRBD2 (6 bases). Trimming stripped 5 bases from V and 0 bases from J, with 14 bases between. There are 16 residues in the CDR3. The germline CDR1 and CDR2 sequences are MNHNS and SASEGT. CDR3 in amino acids: CASSPYVTSSYNEQFF. The CDR3 nucleotides read TGTGCCAGCAGTCCATACGTGACTAGCTCCTACAATGAGCAGTTCTTC.

The rearrangement uses TRBV7-9 and TRBJ1-1; D unresolved. The V and J ends lost 2 bases and 10 bases respectively, with 8 bases between them. Germline V gene lookup returns CDR1 SEHNR and CDR2 FQNEAQ (reference sequence). The CDR3 length is 11 residues. CDR3 sequence (DNA): TGTGCCAGCAGCTTAAGCAACCTAGCTTTCTTT. This encodes CASSLSNLAFF.

The rearrangement links TRBV24-1 to TRBJ2-1, with TRBD2 matching over 9 bases. This CDR3 spans 16 amino acids. Germline assignment: CDR1 KGHDR and CDR2 SFDVKD. Trimming cost V 3 bases and J 2 bases; bases outside gene matches: 4. The DNA for the CDR3 is TGTGCCACCAGTGATCGAGGGACTAGCACCTACAATGAGCAGTTCTTC. Its translation is CATSDRGTSTYNEQFF.

V is TRBV7-9 and J is TRBJ2-5; 8 bases are a match to TRBD2. Unmatched junction bases numbered 17, after V lost 10 bases and J lost 4 bases. The germline V gene has CDR1 SEHNR and CDR2 FQNEAQ (reference sequence). This CDR3 comprises 16 residues. CDR3 loop: CATEGNPTSDLETQYF. The CDR3 DNA sequence: TGTGCCACAGAAGGGAACCCGACTAGCGACTTAGAGACCCAGTACTTC.

This sequence joins TRBV12-3 or TRBV12-4 and TRBJ2-7; D gene unclear. The CDR3 totals 16 residues. Trimming shortened V by 6 bases and J by 0 bases, and 18 bases separated the two germline ends. CDR3 DNA sequence: TGTGCCAGCAGCCCTGAAACCTTATCCCCCTCCTACGAGCAGTACTTC. Protein: CASSPETLSPSYEQYF.

The chain carries TRBV4-1 and TRBJ2-3, with 7 bases matching TRBD2. The junction had 5 bases not matched to a gene; V was cut back by 3 bases and J by 2 bases. Germline V gives CDR1 MGHRA, CDR2 YSYEKL. This CDR3 region has 15 residues. Here the CDR3 reads CASSQPAGSTDTQYF. CDR3 coding DNA: TGCGCCAGCAGCCAGCCAGCGGGGTCCACAGATACGCAGTATTTT.

This clonotype came up once. The J gene is TRBJ2-4, the V gene TRBV2; no clear D gene. The CDR3 has 11 residues. V lost 6 bases to trimming and J lost 8 bases, with 8 bases between them. In germline, CDR1 is SNHLY, CDR2 FYNNEI. CDR3 amino acids: CASSMGDIQYF. The CDR3 bases are TGTGCCAGCAGCATGGGCGACATTCAGTACTTC.

The chain joins TRBV20-1 to TRBJ2-1; D is undetermined. The CDR3 runs to 11 residues. From germline, CDR1 is DFQATT and CDR2 SNEGSKA (reference sequence). Trimming shortened V by 1 base and J by 10 bases, and 8 bases separated the two germline ends. The CDR3 DNA follows: TGCAGTGCTAGAGTCGGATCCGAGCAGTTCTTC. Its translation: CSARVGSEQFF.

The chain carries TRBV5-1 and TRBJ1-1; D remains ambiguous. Deletions cut 4 bases from V and 4 bases from J, with 17 bases between. Germline V gene data show CDR1 as SGHRS and CDR2 as YFSETQ. CDR3 length: 15 residues. This chain's CDR3 is CASSTEPGWGTEAFF. The DNA for the CDR3 is TGCGCCAGCAGCACCGAACCGGGATGGGGCACTGAAGCTTTCTTT.

The rearrangement joins TRBV29-1 to TRBJ2-2; maybe TRBD1 (5 bases). The V gene's germline CDR1 is SQVTM and CDR2 ANQGSEA. V gave up 2 bases and J gave up 6 bases, with 13 bases separating them. The CDR3 extends over 14 amino acids. CDR3 DNA sequence: TGCAGCGTTGAAAGGCAGGGCGGTTCCGGGGAGCTGTTTTTT. Protein sequence: CSVERQGGSGELFF.

The chain links TRBV5-1 to TRBJ1-2; D not certain. V lost 2 bases, J lost 8 bases, and 16 bases lay in between. Germline CDR1 SGHRS, CDR2 YFSETQ. This CDR3 has 14 amino acids. DNA for the CDR3: TGCGCCAGCAGCTTCAACACTCCTACGGAGGGCTACACCTTC. Protein product: CASSFNTPTEGYTF. The variable domain in full, with the rest retrieved from reference TRBV5-1 and TRBJ1-2, is KAGVTQTPRYLIKTRGQQVTLSCSPISGHRSVSWYQQTPGQGLQFLFEYFSETQRNKGNFPGRFSGRQFSNSRSEMNVSTLELGDSALYLCASSFNTPTEGYTFGSGTRLTVV.

The chain has TRBV7-8 and TRBJ2-1, with TRBD2 matching over 10 bases. Germline V gives CDR1 SGHVS, CDR2 FQNEAQ. The CDR3 spans 15 residues. The V segment lost 3 bases and the J segment 4 bases; nucleotides outside the gene matches: 3. The CDR3 protein is CASSFSTSGYNEQFF. DNA for the CDR3: TGTGCCAGCAGCTTTTCGACTAGCGGGTACAATGAGCAGTTCTTC.

The CDR3 bases are TGTGCCAGCAGCTTAGCAGAGGGACGGAACACTGAAGCTTTCTTT. This sequence encodes CASSLAEGRNTEAFF. The V and J genes are TRBV11-1 and TRBJ1-1; D is possibly TRBD1 (5 bases). CDR3 length equals 15 residues. The germline V and J ends were trimmed by 0 bases and 1 base, with 9 bases remaining between them. From germline, CDR1 is SGHAT and CDR2 FQDESV (reference sequence).

The chain is built from TRBV9 and TRBJ2-5; 11 bases agree with TRBD2. From germline, CDR1 is SGDLS and CDR2 YYNGEE. V trimming: 0 bases; J trimming: 0 bases; junction bases outside the gene matches: 1. The CDR3 has 16 residues. The CDR3 loop reads CASSVGLAGHQETQYF. The DNA of the CDR3 is TGTGCCAGCAGCGTAGGACTAGCGGGGCACCAAGAGACCCAGTACTTC. Full variable domain (missing parts from reference TRBV9 and TRBJ2-5): DSGVTQTPKHLITATGQRVTLRCSPRSGDLSVYWYQQSLDQGLQFLIQYYNGEERAKGNILERFSAQQFPDLHSELNLSSLELGDSALYFCASSVGLAGHQETQYFGPGTRLLVL.

The CDR3 sequence is CASSQEQPGRDSNQPQHF. In nucleotides, the CDR3 is TGCGCCAGCAGCCAAGAGCAACCGGGACGGGATAGCAATCAGCCCCAGCATTTT. The chain is built from TRBV4-1 and TRBJ1-5; tentative D call: TRBD1 (5 bases). V lost 0 bases and J 0 bases, leaving 15 bases between the germline ends. Germline CDR1 MGHRA, CDR2 YSYEKL. There are 18 residues in the CDR3.

J is TRBJ2-2 and V is TRBV6-5, with 7 bases identical to TRBD2. The trim removed 0 bases at V and 5 bases at J, leaving 0 bases unmatched. This CDR3 is built from 14 residues. Germline values: CDR1 MNHEY, CDR2 SVGAGI. The CDR3 DNA reads TGTGCCAGCAGTTACTCGGGAGGGACCGGGGAGCTGTTTTTT. Residues: CASSYSGGTGELFF.

The chain joins TRBV5-4 to TRBJ2-3; 9 bases are shared with TRBD2. Germline V gene data show CDR1 as SGHNT and CDR2 as YYREEE (reference sequence). The V gene end was trimmed by 9 bases and the J gene end by 4 bases; junction bases not matched to a gene: 6. The CDR3 sequence is 13 residues long. The CDR3 here is CATMTSGSDTQYF. The CDR3 coding sequence is TGTGCCACAATGACTAGCGGTTCAGATACGCAGTATTTT.

This chain uses TRBV7-9 with TRBJ2-1; 12 nucleotides match TRBD1. The CDR3 contains 17 residues. Germline CDR1 and CDR2: SEHNR and FQNEAQ (reference sequence). The ends lost 6 bases at V and 6 bases at J; junction bases unmatched: 12. The CDR3 nucleotides read TGTGCCAGCAGACACCCCGCCGGGACAGGGGGCATCAATGAGCAGTTCTTC. It specifies CASRHPAGTGGINEQFF. Full variable domain (outside the CDR3, taken from reference TRBV7-9 and TRBJ2-1): DTGVSQNPRHKITKRGQNVTFRCDPISEHNRLYWYRQTLGQGPEFLTYFQNEAQLEKSRLLSDRFSAERPKGSFSTLEIQRTEQGDSAMYLCASRHPAGTGGINEQFFGPGTRLTVL.

V usage is TRBV12-3 or TRBV12-4 and J usage is TRBJ2-7, with TRBD1 identical over 7 bases. V trimming: 1 base; J trimming: 3 bases; junction bases outside the gene matches: 12. CDR3 size: 17 residues. CDR3 nucleotide sequence: TGTGCCAGCAGTTTAGTATTAGGGAGACAGGGCAACTACGAGCAGTACTTC. This sequence encodes CASSLVLGRQGNYEQYF.

The chain links TRBV20-1 to TRBJ2-7, with 10 bases identical to TRBD2. Germline V gene sequence: CDR1 DFQATT, CDR2 SNEGSKA (reference sequence). This CDR3 comprises 14 residues. V gave up 6 bases and J gave up 3 bases; unmatched junction bases: 8. CDR3 DNA sequence: TGCAGTGCGACCGACCTAGCGGGGGTCTACGAGCAGTACTTC. Its translation is CSATDLAGVYEQYF.

CDR3 nucleotides: TGCGCCAGCAGCCCCGGACGGCTCTCTGGGGCCAACGTCCTGACTTTC. It yields the protein CASSPGRLSGANVLTF. The chain carries TRBV5-1 and TRBJ2-6, with D unclear. The CDR3 is 16 amino acids. V gave up 4 bases and J gave up 0 bases, with 11 bases separating them. In germline, CDR1 is SGHRS, CDR2 YFSETQ.

This clonotype has only one observation. The rearrangement uses TRBV7-9 and TRBJ2-7; TRBD2 matches 11 bases. V shed 6 bases, J shed 2 bases, and the junction held 3 bases outside the gene matches. Germline lookup yields CDR1 SEHNR and CDR2 FQNEAQ (reference sequence). CDR3 size: 14 residues. CDR3 sequence: CASRRLAGPYEQYF. CDR3 nucleotide sequence: TGTGCCAGCAGGCGACTAGCGGGACCCTACGAGCAGTACTTC.

V is TRBV12-3 or TRBV12-4 and J is TRBJ1-4; D is perhaps TRBD1 (5 bases). This CDR3 has 14 residues. With 3 bases removed from V and 14 bases from J, the gap between germline ends came to 19 bases. This CDR3 is CASSLTAYLTKLFF. The CDR3 nucleotides read TGTGCCAGCAGTTTGACAGCCTACCTTACGAAGCTGTTTTTT.

The chain joins TRBV9 to TRBJ2-3, with a weak D call TRBD2 (5 bases). Germline V gene sequence: CDR1 SGDLS, CDR2 YYNGEE. Trimming shortened V by 1 base and J by 0 bases, and 12 bases separated the two germline ends. This CDR3 has 16 residues. Here the CDR3 DNA reads TGTGCCAGCAGCGTACGACGGGAAACTAGCACAGATACGCAGTATTTT. It is translated as CASSVRRETSTDTQYF.

The chain employs TRBV2 and TRBJ2-1, with TRBD2 matching 10 bases. This CDR3 is 14 amino acids long. With 8 bases clipped from V and 8 bases from J, the junction kept 9 bases outside the gene matches. Per the germline V gene, CDR1 is SNHLY and CDR2 is FYNNEI. The CDR3 reads CASYKRGGRYEQFF. Here the CDR3 DNA reads TGTGCCAGCTATAAGCGGGGGGGGAGGTATGAGCAGTTCTTC.